Listed below are T cell receptor beta chains from one sample, sequenced in a study of blood T cells in healthy people across ages. TCRdb re-derived calls from the 5' RACE reads in MiXCR, one entry per CDR3 protein. Of about 800,000 distinct CDR3 sequences in the sample, 25% were seen once. These same records also appear under a second study, on T cells of mothers and their children.

The sequenced material came from blood. Receptors were obtained from a boy younger than 18 in good health. Both conserved end residues are part of each CDR3. A D gene is named only where the DNA matches it firmly. Clone sizes are given selectively: once, few, many, or a class where the clone is expanded.

d_gene	abundance	v_gene	j_gene	CDR3nt	CDR3aa
TRBD1	few	TRBV4-1	TRBJ1-2	TGCGCCAGCAGAGGTTCGGGACAGGCCCTCTATGGCTACACCTTC	CASRGSGQALYGYTF
TRBD2	few	TRBV29-1	TRBJ2-3	TGCAGCGTTGAAGGGACTAGCGGCAACCCTAGCACAGATACGCAGTATTTT	CSVEGTSGNPSTDTQYF
-	few	TRBV4-2	TRBJ2-6	TGTGCCAGCAGCCAAGATGGAGTGAGTGGGGCCAACGTCCTGACTTTC	CASSQDGVSGANVLTF
-	few	TRBV5-1	TRBJ1-4	TGCGCCAGCACCCCCCGGCAGGGGCCTAATGAAAAACTGTTTTTT	CASTPRQGPNEKLFF
-	few	TRBV29-1	TRBJ1-3	TGCAGCGTTGAATTCGGGGAACTCGGAAACACCATATATTTT	CSVEFGELGNTIYF
TRBD2	-	TRBV3-1	TRBJ2-1	TGTGCCAGCAGCCAAGGGGGGCTAGCGGGGGTCTACAATGAGCAGTTCTTC	CASSQGGLAGVYNEQFF
-	few	TRBV6-1	TRBJ1-2	TGTGCCAGCAGTGGCTGGGACACCGTGGCCTATGGCTACACCTTC	CASSGWDTVAYGYTF
-	-	TRBV5-1	TRBJ2-7	TGCGTCAGCAGCTTGGTCGGGAGTAACTACGAGCAGTACTTC	CVSSLVGSNYEQYF
TRBD1	few	TRBV20-1	TRBJ2-3	TGCAGTGCCCCTGGGGCAGGGGGCGCGAGTGGGACGCAGTATTTT	CSAPGAGGASGTQYF
-	-	TRBV6-5	TRBJ2-7	TGTGCCAGCAGTTACTCGGCAGGGGGGCCCAACGAGCAGTACTTC	CASSYSAGGPNEQYF
TRBD2	few	TRBV28	TRBJ2-5	TGTGCCAGCAGCCAAGGGACTAGCGAGATCGAGACCCAGTACTTC	CASSQGTSEIETQYF
-	few	TRBV5-1	TRBJ1-1	TGCGCCAGCAGCTTGGATCAGGGGCCGGGCACTGAAGCTTTCTTT	CASSLDQGPGTEAFF
-	-	TRBV5-5	TRBJ2-3	TGTGCCAGCAGCTTGGAATATACGGGGGTCATCGTATCCACTACGCAGTATTTT	CASSLEYTGVIVSTTQYF
TRBD2	-	TRBV28	TRBJ2-3	TGTGCCAGCAGTTTACCAGCGGGAGCAGATACGCAGTATTTT	CASSLPAGADTQYF
-	-	TRBV20-1	TRBJ2-3	TGCAGTGCGCAGTACTCAGATACGCAGTATTTT	CSAQYSDTQYF
TRBD2	-	TRBV20-1	TRBJ2-1	TGCAGTGCTAGAGGTTCCCTAGCGGATTACAATGAGCAGTTCTTC	CSARGSLADYNEQFF
-	few	TRBV28	TRBJ1-1	TGTGCCAGCAGTCCCCCTGGGGGCCCCATGAACACTGAAGCTTTCTTT	CASSPPGGPMNTEAFF
-	-	TRBV28	TRBJ2-3	TGTGCCAGCAGTTTCAGCGATCCCAACTATACGCAGTATTTT	CASSFSDPNYTQYF
-	-	TRBV7-2	TRBJ2-7	TGTGCCAGCAGCTTAGAAGAGAGGGGGGACTACGAGCAGTACTTC	CASSLEERGDYEQYF
-	-	TRBV19	TRBJ2-1	TGTGCCAGTAGTATCGGGCAGGGCAATGAGCAGTTCTTC	CASSIGQGNEQFF
TRBD1	few	TRBV11-2	TRBJ2-5	TGTGCCGGCAGCTTAGCCCACAGGGGACAAGAGACCCAGTACTTC	CAGSLAHRGQETQYF
TRBD1	-	TRBV27	TRBJ1-2	TGTGCCAGCAGCCGGACAGGCTCCATTGGCTACACCTTC	CASSRTGSIGYTF
-	-	TRBV28	TRBJ1-4	TGTGCCAGCAGCGGGAGGGATCCTAATGAAAAACTGTTTTTT	CASSGRDPNEKLFF
-	few	TRBV27	TRBJ1-1	TGTGCCAGCAGTTTCAAGGTGAACACTGAAGCTTTCTTT	CASSFKVNTEAFF
-	-	TRBV7-8	TRBJ2-7	TGTGCCAGCAGCTTAGGGTGGGGGGAATCCTTCTACGAGCAGTACTTC	CASSLGWGESFYEQYF
-	few	TRBV29-1	TRBJ2-7	TGCAGCGTTGAAGATGCCGAGTTCTACGAGCAGTACTTC	CSVEDAEFYEQYF
TRBD2	few	TRBV4-3	TRBJ2-3	TGCGCCGGCAGCCAAGAAACCCCGGGACTAGCGGCCACAGATACGCAGTATTTT	CAGSQETPGLAATDTQYF
TRBD1	-	TRBV28	TRBJ1-2	TGTGCCAGCACCCAAGGGGACAGGGGCTACACCTTC	CASTQGDRGYTF
-	-	TRBV6-6	TRBJ1-1	TGTGCCAGCAGTTACACCGAAATCTCTGAAGCTTTCTTT	CASSYTEISEAFF
-	-	TRBV7-9	TRBJ1-4	TGTGCCAGCAGCCCCACAGGGCGAGGTGAAAAACTGTTTTTT	CASSPTGRGEKLFF
TRBD1	-	TRBV12-3/TRBV12-4	TRBJ1-1	TGTGCCAGCAGTTTACGTTCTGGACAGGGGACAGCTTTCTTT	CASSLRSGQGTAFF
-	few	TRBV27	TRBJ2-5	TGTGCCAGCAGTTTAATCTCGGGTGGGGAGACCCAGTACTTC	CASSLISGGETQYF
-	many	TRBV7-2	TRBJ2-7	TGTGCCAGCAGCTACGGGACGTACTCCTACGAGCAGTACTTC	CASSYGTYSYEQYF
-	-	TRBV4-3	TRBJ2-3	TGCGCCAGCAGCCAAGATCCCCTGAGTAGGGCTAGCACAGATACGCAGTATTTT	CASSQDPLSRASTDTQYF
-	-	TRBV29-1	TRBJ2-1	TGCAGCGTTGGGCTGATAAACAATGAGCAGTTCTTC	CSVGLINNEQFF
TRBD1	-	TRBV6-5	TRBJ1-2	TGTGCCAGCAGTTACTCAGGGGGCCGAGCTAACTATGGCTACACCTTC	CASSYSGGRANYGYTF
-	-	TRBV6-5	TRBJ2-3	TGTGCCAGCAGGGAGATAGGTAGCACAGATACGCAGTATTTT	CASREIGSTDTQYF
TRBD1	-	TRBV29-1	TRBJ1-3	TGCAGCGCCGCAGGGGGAGGTGGAAACACCATATATTTT	CSAAGGGGNTIYF
-	few	TRBV12-3/TRBV12-4	TRBJ2-6	TGTGCCAGCCTCATTCTTGGGGCCAACGTCCTGACTTTC	CASLILGANVLTF
-	few	TRBV29-1	TRBJ2-5	TGCAGCACGGGACTCCTAACGAGGGAGACCCAGTACTTC	CSTGLLTRETQYF
TRBD2	few	TRBV12-3/TRBV12-4	TRBJ2-2	TGTGCCAGCAGTTTAGTGGGGACTAGCGGGAGCACCGGGGAGCTGTTTTTT	CASSLVGTSGSTGELFF
-	-	TRBV9	TRBJ2-5	TGTGCCAGCAGCGTAGGGGGACCCCAAGAAGAGACCCAGTACTTC	CASSVGGPQEETQYF
-	-	TRBV28	TRBJ1-2	TGTGCCAGCAGTTTTCGTACCGCCAGCGGGGTTCGTGGCTACACCTTC	CASSFRTASGVRGYTF
-	few	TRBV28	TRBJ2-5	TGTGCCAGCAGTCCTTATCGCACCGCCCCGGGACCCAAGAGACCCCAGTACTTC	CASSPYRTAPGPKRPQYF
-	many	TRBV5-5	TRBJ1-2	TGTGCCAGCAGCACAGGTGCGGTTGGCTACACCTTC	CASSTGAVGYTF
TRBD1	-	TRBV20-1	TRBJ1-1	TGCAGTTCGAGGAGTAGGGGGCCCACTGAAGCTTTCTTT	CSSRSRGPTEAFF
-	once	TRBV12-3/TRBV12-4	TRBJ1-2	TGTGCCAGCAGAATCTCTTGGGGCAACTATGGCTACACCTTC	CASRISWGNYGYTF
TRBD1	-	TRBV7-9	TRBJ1-3	TGTGCCAGCAGCTCCTCCCGGGACAGCTCTGGAAACACCATATATTTT	CASSSSRDSSGNTIYF
-	few	TRBV4-1	TRBJ2-2	TGCGCCAGCAGCCATCCCCCGATAGGGGAGGCTAACACCGGGGAGCTGTTTTTT	CASSHPPIGEANTGELFF
-	-	TRBV15	TRBJ2-1	TGTGCCACCAGCAGAGATCCCCCAGGGAAGGATGAGCAGTTCTTC	CATSRDPPGKDEQFF
TRBD1	many	TRBV7-2	TRBJ2-4	TGTGCCAGCAGCTTATCGTTCCTGGGACAGAAAAACATTCAGTACTTC	CASSLSFLGQKNIQYF
TRBD2	few	TRBV5-1	TRBJ2-3	TGCGCCAGCAGCCAGGGACTAGAAAGCACAGATACGCAGTATTTT	CASSQGLESTDTQYF
TRBD1	-	TRBV7-7	TRBJ1-4	TGTGCTAGCAGCGCCGGACAGGGCCTGGGGGCTAATGAAAAACTGTTTTTT	CASSAGQGLGANEKLFF
-	few	TRBV18	TRBJ2-7	TGTGCCAGCTCACCACCGTCGCAGGCCTACGAGCAGTACTTC	CASSPPSQAYEQYF
TRBD1	once	TRBV29-1	TRBJ1-1	TGCAGCGTTGAAGATCAAGGGGGCACTGAAACTTTCTTT	CSVEDQGGTETFF
-	-	TRBV7-3	TRBJ1-1	TGTGCCAGCAGCTTAAGTCGGCAGAAGAACACTGAAGCTTTCTTT	CASSLSRQKNTEAFF
TRBD1	-	TRBV7-2	TRBJ2-3	TGTGCCAGCAGCCTAGTGGGGACAGGAGGCACAGATACGCAGTATTTT	CASSLVGTGGTDTQYF